The T cell receptor beta chain described here comes from a study of cytomegalovirus exposure and HLA in healthy donors. This clone was counted only a few times. In the PCR, 60 Vbeta and 13 Jbeta primers were used. Method: immunoSEQ multiplex PCR; TCRdb's copy keeps in-frame clones and lacks some. The repertoire holds about 140,000 clones, with roughly two thirds as singletons. CDR1 is MNHEY and CDR2 is SMNVEV in the germline V gene (reference sequence). V was cut by 3 bases and J by 8 bases, with 13 bases left in between. This CDR3 has 14 residues. This clonotype was sampled from a human donor in good health. Sample: PBMCs. The chain joins TRBV27 to TRBJ1-4; a weak D match, TRBD1 (5 bases). The CDR3 is CASSFVGLKEKLFF. In DNA form, the CDR3 reads TGTGCCAGCAGTTTTGTGGGACTGAAAGAAAAACTGTTTTTT.